Following are 28 T cell receptor beta chains from one sample sequenced in a study of T-cell memory formation after mild COVID-19. TCRdb analysed the 5' RACE reads with MiXCR anew, one entry per CDR3 protein. The sample includes around 200,000 distinct CDR3 sequences, 18% of them seen just once. Material: PBMCs or a T cell subset sorted from them (not recorded which). These receptors all come from a man between 18 and 35 years old who had mild COVID-19 (a few samples of this study predate the infection). Cell type and time point are not known.

The gene calls are TRBV10-3 and TRBJ2-7; the D is unclear. The CDR3 has 15 amino acids. The V gene lost 0 bases and the J gene lost 6 bases, with 15 bases spanning the gap. The V gene's germline CDR1 is ENHRY and CDR2 SYGVKD. CDR3 loop: CAISESQRGFSEQYV. CDR3 bases: TGTGCCATCAGTGAGTCCCAGCGTGGATTCAGCGAGCAGTACGTC.

This clonotype was observed a few times. The chain carries TRBV12-5 and TRBJ1-2, with D unresolved. V shed 6 bases and J shed 4 bases, with 9 bases lying between them. This CDR3 contains 12 residues. Germline-derived CDR1 and CDR2 are LGHNT and FRNRAP. Here the CDR3 reads CASGAGSYGYTF. CDR3 DNA: TGTGCTAGTGGGGCAGGTAGCTATGGCTACACCTTC.

V gene TRBV18 combines with J gene TRBJ1-1; D is unclear. The CDR3 covers 14 residues. Germline CDR1 and CDR2: KGHSH and LQKENI. V lost 2 bases and J lost 4, with 11 bases in between. CDR3 loop: CASSPGIRGTEAFF. DNA for the CDR3: TGTGCCAGCTCACCAGGGATCCGTGGCACTGAAGCTTTCTTT.

V and J are TRBV11-2 and TRBJ1-5; no reliable D call. The germline gives CDR1 SGHAT, CDR2 FQNNGV. Trimming pared 2 bases from V and 3 bases from J, leaving 8 bases between. The CDR3 has 14 amino acids. CDR3 coding DNA: TGTGCCAGCAGCTTAAAAGGGCCCAATCAGCCCCAGCATTTT. It specifies CASSLKGPNQPQHF.

This clonotype has a handful of counts. Sequence at one end of the junction differs from germline and may be a read error. This sequence joins TRBV5-6 and TRBJ1-5; possible D gene TRBD1, 6 bases. The CDR3 length is 16 residues. Germline V gene lookup returns CDR1 SGHDT and CDR2 YYEEEE. In nucleotides, the CDR3 is TGTGCCAGCAGCTTGGGACCAGGGGAGGGTAATCGGCCCCAGCATTTT. Protein sequence: CASSLGPGEGNRPQHF.

V usage is TRBV20-1 and J usage is TRBJ1-2; D not certain. The CDR3 loop spans 14 amino acids. CDR1 is DFQATT and CDR2 is SNEGSKA in the germline V gene (reference sequence). The V end was cut by 6 bases, the J end by 2 bases, with 16 bases between. This CDR3 reads CSARRGGINYGYTF. The DNA for the CDR3 is TGCAGTGCCCGCCGAGGTGGAATAAACTATGGCTACACCTTC.

J is TRBJ2-2 and V is TRBV20-1; a possible D gene is TRBD1 (5 bases). CDR3 size: 14 residues. V was pared by 1 base and J by 2 bases, with 8 bases between. Germline lookup yields CDR1 DFQATT and CDR2 SNEGSKA (reference sequence). CDR3 in DNA: TGCAGTGCTAGAGGGACATCAAACACCGGGGAGCTGTTTTTT. Translation gives CSARGTSNTGELFF.

The sample holds a few counts of this clonotype. This sequence joins TRBV7-9 and TRBJ2-4; D could derive from TRBD1 or TRBD2 (6 bases each). The CDR3 loop spans 15 amino acids. Trimming stripped 4 bases from V and 6 bases from J, with 16 bases between. Germline V gene lookup returns CDR1 SEHNR and CDR2 FQNEAQ (reference sequence). The CDR3: CASSYPSGGGNIQYF. The CDR3 DNA follows: TGTGCCAGCAGCTACCCCTCCGGGGGCGGAAACATTCAGTACTTC.

V gene TRBV15 combines with J gene TRBJ2-1; D gene unclear. The V gene's germline CDR1 is LNHNV and CDR2 YYDKDF (reference sequence). The CDR3 is 13 amino acids. Between the trimmed V and J ends, which lost 1 base and 6 bases, there was a span of 7 bases. For the CDR3, the DNA is TGTGCCACCAGCAGAGTTGAGAGCAATGAGCAGTTCTTC. Translating it yields CATSRVESNEQFF.

In nucleotides, the CDR3 is TGTGCCAGCAGCTTATGGGGTGAAAAACTGTTTTTT. Its translation: CASSLWGEKLFF. This chain connects TRBV7-6 to TRBJ1-4; D call uncertain. From germline, CDR1 is SGHVS and CDR2 FNYEAQ. CDR3 size: 12 residues. The V gene lost 2 bases and the J gene lost 7 bases, with 5 bases spanning the gap. The entire variable domain, with the rest obtained from reference TRBV7-6 and TRBJ1-4, is as follows: GAGVSQSPRYKVTKRGQDVALRCDPISGHVSLYWYRQALGQGPEFLTYFNYEAQQDKSGLPNDRFSAERPEGSISTLTIQRTEQRDSAMYRCASSLWGEKLFFGSGTQLSVL.

A few counts support this clonotype. The chain carries TRBV11-2 and TRBJ2-5; possibly TRBD1 or TRBD2 for D (5 bases each). The CDR3 is made up of 15 amino acids. With 5 bases removed from V and 4 bases from J, the gap between germline ends came to 17 bases. From germline, CDR1 is SGHAT and CDR2 FQNNGV. The DNA for the CDR3 is TGTGCCAGCAGCGCCCGTACCGGGACGGGAGAGACCCAGTACTTC. Amino acids: CASSARTGTGETQYF. The whole variable domain, remainder taken from reference TRBV11-2 and TRBJ2-5, is EAGVAQSPRYKIIEKRQSVAFWCNPISGHATLYWYQQILGQGPKLLIQFQNNGVVDDSQLPKDRFSAERLKGVDSTLKIQPAKLEDSAVYLCASSARTGTGETQYFGPGTRLLVL.

There are many counts of this clonotype. The V and J genes are TRBV7-3 and TRBJ2-1; D ambiguous. This CDR3 is built from 12 residues. Trimming removed 2 bases at V and 8 bases at J, with 7 bases between. Germline CDR1 reads SGHTA; CDR2 reads FQGTGA. Written as DNA, the CDR3 is TGTGCCAGCAGCTTATTTACCGATGAGCAGTTCTTC. It is translated as CASSLFTDEQFF.

The table lists this clonotype with a few counts. The chain has TRBV2 and TRBJ1-5; 8 bases map to TRBD1. The ends lost 6 bases at V and 4 bases at J; junction bases unmatched: 8. This CDR3 has 15 amino acids. Germline CDR1 is SNHLY and CDR2 is FYNNEI. CDR3 in amino acids: CASSAWTGNNQPQHF. In DNA form, the CDR3 reads TGTGCCAGCAGCGCCTGGACAGGGAATAATCAGCCCCAGCATTTT. The full variable domain, rest sourced from reference TRBV2 and TRBJ1-5, is EPEVTQTPSHQVTQMGQEVILRCVPISNHLYFYWYRQILGQKVEFLVSFYNNEISEKSEIFDDQFSVERPDGSNFTLKIRSTKLEDSAMYFCASSAWTGNNQPQHFGDGTRLSIL.

The chain combines TRBV5-1 with TRBJ2-3; 14 nucleotides line up with TRBD2. The CDR3 runs to 17 residues. J gave up 2 bases and V 4 bases, and 6 bases lay outside the gene matches. Germline V lookup: CDR1 SGHRS, CDR2 YFSETQ. CDR3 DNA sequence: TGCGCCAGCAGCCTGGGACTAGCGGGGGCCTACACAGATACGCAGTATTTT. Translating gives CASSLGLAGAYTDTQYF.

This clonotype came up many times. J is TRBJ2-1 and V is TRBV12-3 or TRBV12-4; tentatively, D is TRBD2 (5 bases). The V end was cut by 11 bases, the J end by 5 bases, with 16 bases between. The CDR3 length is 13 residues. The CDR3 DNA is TGTGCCTGTCCTTCCCCCGGGGACAATGAGCAGTTCTTC. Residues: CACPSPGDNEQFF.

In this sample, this clonotype turned up a few times. V and J are TRBV6-5 and TRBJ1-3; D is unclear. Trimming cost V 4 bases and J 7 bases, with 5 bases left between them. Germline values: CDR1 MNHEY, CDR2 SVGAGI. This CDR3 has 11 residues. The CDR3, as DNA: TGTGCCAGCAGTTCCCGTAACACCATATATTTT. Amino acid sequence: CASSSRNTIYF.

This clonotype was seen repeatedly, ten times or more. The chain has TRBV7-9 and TRBJ1-2, with D unclear. V lost 5 bases to trimming and J lost 4 bases, with 11 bases between them. Germline loops: CDR1 SEHNR, CDR2 FQNEAQ (reference sequence). This CDR3 comprises 13 residues. This CDR3 reads CASSRGGGYGYTF. DNA of the CDR3: TGTGCCAGCAGCCGCGGAGGCGGCTATGGCTACACCTTC.

This clonotype came up a few times. V gene TRBV7-2 combines with J gene TRBJ2-1, with D possibly being TRBD1 (6 bases). Trimming took 4 bases from V and 12 from J, leaving 10 bases between them. The CDR3 has 11 residues. Germline V gene sequence: CDR1 SGHTA, CDR2 FQGNSA. DNA of the CDR3: TGTGCCAGCAGCTCCAGGGGCAGGCAGTTCTTC. Translating it yields CASSSRGRQFF.

This clonotype was seen a few times. This chain links TRBV3-1 with TRBJ2-3; D may correspond to TRBD1 or TRBD2 (5 bases each). The length of the CDR3 is 16 residues. Germline CDR1 and CDR2: LGHDT and YNNKEL (reference sequence). V was trimmed by 2 bases and J by 0 bases, leaving 12 bases between them. CDR3: CASSQRWDLSTDTQYF. As DNA, the CDR3 is TGTGCCAGCAGCCAACGATGGGACCTTAGCACAGATACGCAGTATTTT.

The chain recombines TRBV11-1 with TRBJ1-6; D unresolved. The CDR3 extends over 14 amino acids. Germline lookup yields CDR1 SGHAT and CDR2 FQDESV (reference sequence). Trimming took off 4 bases at V and 10 bases at J, with 14 bases between the two ends. This CDR3 is CASSSTPPPSPLHF. The CDR3 region has the DNA TGTGCCAGCAGCTCAACACCACCCCCGTCACCCCTCCACTTT.

The V and J genes are TRBV12-3 or TRBV12-4 and TRBJ1-6; D gene uncertain. This CDR3 region has 17 residues. Between the trimmed V and J ends, which lost 4 bases and 7 bases, there was a span of 20 bases. The CDR3 DNA reads as TGTGCCAGCAGTTCTCTAGGCGCGGTAATTCTGAATTCACCCCTCCACTTT. This encodes CASSSLGAVILNSPLHF.

This clonotype was observed a handful of times. This chain links TRBV24-1 with TRBJ1-1; TRBD1 might be the D (6 bases). The V gene's germline CDR1 is KGHDR and CDR2 SFDVKD. The length of the CDR3 is 13 residues. Trimming left V 7 bases short and J 5 bases short, with 13 bases between. The CDR3 coding sequence is TGTGCCACCAGGGACAGAACCGGGACTGAAGCTTTCTTT. It yields the protein CATRDRTGTEAFF.

This sequence joins TRBV7-9 and TRBJ1-6; D gene uncertain. V was trimmed by 5 bases and J by 0 bases, leaving 14 bases between them. CDR1 and CDR2 (germline): SEHNR, FQNEAQ (reference sequence). This CDR3 is 17 amino acids long. The CDR3, as DNA: TGTGCCAGCAGCCCCTCAGGTCAGAGCTCCTATAATTCACCCCTCCACTTT. Its protein is CASSPSGQSSYNSPLHF. Using reference TRBV7-9 and TRBJ1-6 for the parts outside the CDR3, the full variable domain is DTGVSQNPRHKITKRGQNVTFRCDPISEHNRLYWYRQTLGQGPEFLTYFQNEAQLEKSRLLSDRFSAERPKGSFSTLEIQRTEQGDSAMYLCASSPSGQSSYNSPLHFGNGTRLTVT.

Only a few counts were recorded for this clonotype. The rearrangement uses TRBV7-2 and TRBJ2-7; tentative D call: TRBD1 (5 bases). Between the trimmed V and J ends, which lost 5 bases and 5 bases, there was a span of 19 bases. The CDR3 consists of 15 residues. Germline values: CDR1 SGHTA, CDR2 FQGNSA. The DNA of the CDR3 is TGTGCCAGCAGCCAAATGGGCACAGGAGTACACGAGCAGTACTTC. The encoded protein is CASSQMGTGVHEQYF.

This clonotype was counted between two and nine times. V is TRBV7-2 and J is TRBJ2-3, with D tentatively TRBD1 (5 bases). The V gene lost 2 bases and the J gene lost 2 bases, with 17 bases spanning the gap. Germline loops: CDR1 SGHTA, CDR2 FQGNSA. The CDR3 spans 17 residues. The CDR3: CASSLYFAAGITDTQYF. DNA of the CDR3: TGTGCCAGCAGCTTATATTTCGCAGCAGGGATCACAGATACGCAGTATTTT.

This clonotype was seen only a few times. The chain is built from TRBV12-3 or TRBV12-4 and TRBJ2-5, with unresolved D. With 3 bases removed from V and 3 bases from J, the gap between germline ends came to 11 bases. CDR3 length: 14 amino acids. The CDR3 DNA reads TGTGCCAGCAGTTTTTCGCAATATGAAGAGACCCAGTACTTC. Its translation is CASSFSQYEETQYF.

The rearrangement links TRBV2 to TRBJ2-3; 8 bases are a match to TRBD1. With V trimmed by 10 bases and J by 4 bases, 4 bases remained unmatched. The CDR3 spans 12 residues. Germline CDR1 and CDR2: SNHLY and FYNNEI. In DNA form, the CDR3 reads TGTGCCAACGCAGGGGGCGCAGATACGCAGTATTTT. This gives the protein CANAGGADTQYF.

The chain is built from TRBV10-3 and TRBJ2-1; 9 bases are a match to TRBD2. The CDR3 is 16 amino acids. Germline V lookup: CDR1 ENHRY, CDR2 SYGVKD. Trimming cost V 4 bases and J 9 bases; bases outside gene matches: 13. This CDR3 is CAISVGPSGAGGEQFF. Here the CDR3 DNA reads TGTGCCATCAGTGTGGGACCTAGCGGGGCCGGGGGTGAGCAGTTCTTC.